Each of the 3 T cell receptor beta chains below was sequenced from the same sample in a study of neurological immune-mediated disorders. MiXCR, run by TCRdb on the 5' RACE reads, gives a single entry per CDR3 protein. The data contain 85,000 to 110,000 distinct CDR3 sequences, 10% to 13% of them singletons. Time point in this sample: longitudinal time-point 3. Sequencing was carried out using PBMCs. Receptors originate from a female donor with HTLV-1-associated myelopathy (HAM/TSP).

This clonotype was observed at least ten times. This rearrangement joins TRBV20-1 to TRBJ2-5, with a tentative D call TRBD1 (5 bases). V shed 1 base and J shed 2 bases, with 17 bases lying between them. CDR3 size: 16 residues. From germline, CDR1 is DFQATT and CDR2 SNEGSKA (reference sequence). The CDR3 sequence is CSARGNLDSLQETQYF. In DNA, the CDR3 is TGCAGTGCTAGAGGGAATCTCGACAGTCTTCAAGAGACCCAGTACTTC.

This clonotype was recorded many times. V is TRBV3-1 and J is TRBJ2-7; 8 nucleotides match TRBD2. This CDR3 is built from 15 residues. Germline V lookup: CDR1 LGHDT, CDR2 YNNKEL (reference sequence). V shed 0 bases, J shed 2 bases, and the junction held 3 bases outside the gene matches. This CDR3 reads CASSQDKLAAYEQYF. In nucleotides, the CDR3 is TGTGCCAGCAGCCAAGATAAACTAGCGGCCTACGAGCAGTACTTC.

This clonotype has a count of ten or more. V is TRBV28 and J is TRBJ2-3, with a weak D call TRBD1 (6 bases). The germline V gene encodes CDR1 MDHEN and CDR2 SYDVKM. Between the trimmed V and J ends, which lost 6 bases and 3 bases, there was a span of 16 bases. The CDR3 has 15 residues. The CDR3 DNA reads as TGTGCCAGCAGCGCTCAGGGGAAGTGGACAGATACGCAGTATTTT. This encodes CASSAQGKWTDTQYF.